The rows below give T cell receptor beta chains drawn from one sample of a study of Ad26.COV2.S vaccination and SARS-CoV-2 variants. Only in-frame clones appear in the TCRdb table, and some are missing; sequencing was by immunoSEQ multiplex PCR. The table shows about 320,000 clones, with around four fifths occurring only once. Sequencing used peripheral blood, obtained in a trial of Ad26.COV2.S vaccine versus placebo. These receptors came from a person between 18 and 60 years old who received the Ad26.COV2.S COVID-19 vaccine or a placebo. CDR3s leave out the opening cysteine and the closing phenylalanine or tryptophan.

V	J	CDR3
TRBV11-3	TRBJ1-1	ASSPGLANTEAF
TRBV5-1	TRBJ1-2	ASSSPGQAYGYT
TRBV5-6	TRBJ1-1	ASSRRGKPTEAF
TRBV15	TRBJ1-2	ATSNHLRYGYT
TRBV4-2	TRBJ1-3	ASSQVTAGNTIY
TRBV5-6	TRBJ2-3	ASSLVAGAGDTQY
TRBV2	TRBJ2-1	ASRLGSYNEQF
TRBV3-1/TRBV3-2	TRBJ2-5	ASSQGETQY
TRBV5-1	TRBJ2-2	ASSLEGTSGGLNTGELF
TRBV6-6	TRBJ2-3	ASTQGLAADTQY
TRBV15	TRBJ1-1	ATSSFGGTEAF
TRBV4-1	TRBJ1-6	ASSQRGDSPLH
TRBV5-5	TRBJ1-2	ASSLVRTGGDYGYT
TRBV15	TRBJ1-2	ATTRDRVSGGYT
TRBV25-1	TRBJ1-2	ASSENRGLGYGYT
TRBV2	TRBJ2-1	ASTRGARINEQF
TRBV14	TRBJ2-3	ASSQDVGTADTQY
TRBV7-2	TRBJ1-4	ASSLGRGREKLF
TRBV6-5	TRBJ2-2	ASRGRDRNTGELF
TRBV12-3/TRBV12-4	TRBJ1-2	ASSLGQLDGYT
TRBV9	TRBJ2-7	ASSVRDRPQSSYEQY
TRBV11-2	TRBJ2-2	ASSLEFGSGELF
TRBV28	TRBJ1-1	ASVRGLRTEAF
TRBV7-8	TRBJ2-1	ASSLRSGDSYNEQF
TRBV19	TRBJ1-4	ASSPGGAGTNEKLF
TRBV29-1	TRBJ2-5	SGTETGGAETQY
TRBV29-1	TRBJ2-1	SVGSSGLEQF
TRBV11-3	TRBJ2-1	ASSPAAGTRGSNEQF
TRBV19	TRBJ1-5	ASRKNGEFNQPQH
TRBV10-3	TRBJ1-2	AISQDRVDYGYT
TRBV7-2	TRBJ1-1	ASSLARQGALAF
TRBV5-6	TRBJ1-2	ASSLPDRYYGYT
TRBV25-1	TRBJ2-7	ASSDSLRDRGIYEQY
TRBV6-5	TRBJ2-3	ASRFAGEVTDTQY
TRBV5-1	TRBJ1-4	ASSVGTGSPNEKLF
TRBV19	TRBJ2-7	ASQPGQGAYEQY
TRBV6-5	TRBJ2-7	ASRNSYEQY
TRBV15	TRBJ2-1	ATSVGLGGSRYNEQF
TRBV4-1	TRBJ1-4	ASSQVEGLGEKLF
TRBV11-2	TRBJ2-7	ASSLTSGGVSYEQY
TRBV5-4	TRBJ1-5	ASSLGGQINQPQH
TRBV6-5	TRBJ1-2	ASTMTGPYGYT
TRBV19	TRBJ2-1	ASSPRGYNEQF
TRBV7-3	TRBJ2-7	ASSQQTGGPYEQY
TRBV5-6	TRBJ1-2	ASSSSPGGTYGYT
TRBV3-1/TRBV3-2	TRBJ1-3	ASSQGRGNTIY
TRBV7-2	TRBJ2-5	ASSPEGGQETQY
TRBV19	TRBJ1-1	ASSRQGANTEAF
TRBV5-1	TRBJ2-1	ASSNGRGPRLYNEQF
TRBV9	TRBJ1-1	ASSPISGGGEAF
TRBV11-1	TRBJ1-1	ASSLARTGGTSF
TRBV11-2	TRBJ1-6	ASRYSGGRSPLH
TRBV6-5	TRBJ1-5	ASTRQYNQPQH
TRBV11-2	TRBJ2-1	ASSDSPPGQF
TRBV19	TRBJ2-2	AGRGTGKTGELF
TRBV6-2/TRBV6-3	TRBJ1-5	ASSYTGGNQPQH
TRBV14	TRBJ1-5	ASSQDQGQPQH
TRBV11-3	TRBJ1-4	ASSPQTTTNEKLF
TRBV20-1	TRBJ1-1	SAAYGSQAF